Listed below are T cell receptor beta chains from one sample, sequenced in a study of tumor-infiltrating lymphocytes in primary liver carcinoma. TCRdb itself ran the multiplex PCR reads through MiXCR, one entry per CDR3 protein. Here the sample spans roughly 78,000 distinct CDR3 sequences, 60% to 80% being singletons. Sequencing used liver tumor tissue from sampling region 4. Receptor source: a woman aged 55-69 years with primary liver carcinoma and hepatitis B virus infection. CDR3s include the opening cysteine and the closing phenylalanine or tryptophan. Fields, in order: clone size, V gene, J gene, CDR3 length, CDR3 protein. Expanded clones are given a class, and other clones once, few, many or no size at all.

>many|TRBV5-1|TRBJ1-1|14
CASSLGQGYTEAFF
>many|TRBV6-1|TRBJ1-5|15
CASIRQGWGNQPQHF
>.|TRBV29-1|TRBJ2-2|15
CSVVGLGRRTGELFF
>.|TRBV6-1|TRBJ1-1|14
CASGRRVPETEAFF
>.|TRBV11-3|TRBJ2-2|14
CASDLAEGIGELFF
>few|TRBV6-6|TRBJ2-5|12
CASSYYRETQYF
>medium-sized|TRBV4-2|TRBJ2-1|12
CASSRTSDEQFF
>.|TRBV4-1|TRBJ1-1|15
CAGSQDWRGNTEAFF
>.|TRBV11-1|TRBJ2-2|20
CAHRPTPGTSGSTNTGELFF
>.|TRBV11-2|TRBJ2-1|17
CASSLTHGLGYRGERSF
>once|TRBV2|TRBJ1-5|14
CASRQGPMIQPQHF
>many|TRBV29-1|TRBJ2-4|17
CSVEELGQGIAKNIQYF
>.|TRBV7-6|TRBJ2-3|15
CASIPGLIPTDTQYF
>.|TRBV16|TRBJ1-4|14
CASNPGYPNEKLFF
>.|TRBV29-1|TRBJ2-2|14
CGAARGAGHGELFF
>many|TRBV29-1|TRBJ2-1|15
CSVLSWARGSDEQFF
>.|TRBV11-2|TRBJ2-5|14
CASRSMTAVETQCF
>.|TRBV7-8|TRBJ2-3|15
CTSSHDLGGTDTQYF
>.|TRBV6-4|TRBJ1-1|13
CASSALGDTEAFF
>.|TRBV28|TRBJ2-7|19
CASSTPRWLAGDDAYEPYF
>.|TRBV10-2|TRBJ2-7|15
CASSELYGMVYEQYF
>.|TRBV28|TRBJ2-4|14
CASSLRGAKNIQYF
>.|TRBV5-4|TRBJ2-7|13
CASSHRGKYEQYF
>.|TRBV29-1|TRBJ1-1|13
CSVETGRNTETFF
>.|TRBV11-1|TRBJ1-1|14
CASGLMSLNTEAFF
>.|TRBV5-4|TRBJ1-2|14
CASSLTRQIYGYTF
>many|TRBV28|TRBJ1-2|11
CASSHRGLGTF
>.|TRBV29-1|TRBJ2-2|15
CSVGTAGSNTGDLFF
>once|TRBV11-2|TRBJ2-3|17
CASALGGPTYTSDTQYF
>.|TRBV28|TRBJ2-7|15
CASTTGAGGSGEQYF
>few|TRBV11-1|TRBJ2-3|15
CASSLSRRRTDTQYF
>.|TRBV5-5|TRBJ2-5|13
CTSNLLTEETQYF
>.|TRBV6-5|TRBJ2-3|11
CVSGNTDSQYF
>once|TRBV20-1|TRBJ2-3|15
CSGDRGSASTDTQYF
>.|TRBV4-2|TRBJ2-7|18
CVSSQVSAGGPGSYEQYF
>once|TRBV7-9|TRBJ2-7|12
CAGSPGSYEQCF
>once|TRBV6-5|TRBJ1-2|14
CVSRRDTAEFGYTF
>.|TRBV5-1|TRBJ2-2|18
CANSLVFSAGGSTGELFF
>.|TRBV2|TRBJ1-1|14
CASNPGQGGTEAFF
>.|TRBV11-2|TRBJ2-1|17
CASSLGLVAGGSNEQIF
>many|TRBV6-5|TRBJ1-6|15
CASREPQGSNSPLHF
>.|TRBV25-1|TRBJ2-1|14
CASSEPESGNEQFF
>few|TRBV6-6|TRBJ2-5|14
CTSSGRAGKETQYF
>few|TRBV2|TRBJ2-7|14
CASRAQARGSHQYF
>.|TRBV6-2/TRBV6-3|TRBJ2-1|11
CASSYDNVQFF
>.|TRBV12-3/TRBV12-4|TRBJ2-7|20
CASSLGPPGTSGRSSYEHYF
>.|TRBV11-3|TRBJ2-3|17
CASSLGTSGTGTDMQYF
>many|TRBV29-1|TRBJ1-2|11
CSVSGAYGYTF
>.|TRBV6-5|TRBJ2-7|13
CASGVGAAYEQYF